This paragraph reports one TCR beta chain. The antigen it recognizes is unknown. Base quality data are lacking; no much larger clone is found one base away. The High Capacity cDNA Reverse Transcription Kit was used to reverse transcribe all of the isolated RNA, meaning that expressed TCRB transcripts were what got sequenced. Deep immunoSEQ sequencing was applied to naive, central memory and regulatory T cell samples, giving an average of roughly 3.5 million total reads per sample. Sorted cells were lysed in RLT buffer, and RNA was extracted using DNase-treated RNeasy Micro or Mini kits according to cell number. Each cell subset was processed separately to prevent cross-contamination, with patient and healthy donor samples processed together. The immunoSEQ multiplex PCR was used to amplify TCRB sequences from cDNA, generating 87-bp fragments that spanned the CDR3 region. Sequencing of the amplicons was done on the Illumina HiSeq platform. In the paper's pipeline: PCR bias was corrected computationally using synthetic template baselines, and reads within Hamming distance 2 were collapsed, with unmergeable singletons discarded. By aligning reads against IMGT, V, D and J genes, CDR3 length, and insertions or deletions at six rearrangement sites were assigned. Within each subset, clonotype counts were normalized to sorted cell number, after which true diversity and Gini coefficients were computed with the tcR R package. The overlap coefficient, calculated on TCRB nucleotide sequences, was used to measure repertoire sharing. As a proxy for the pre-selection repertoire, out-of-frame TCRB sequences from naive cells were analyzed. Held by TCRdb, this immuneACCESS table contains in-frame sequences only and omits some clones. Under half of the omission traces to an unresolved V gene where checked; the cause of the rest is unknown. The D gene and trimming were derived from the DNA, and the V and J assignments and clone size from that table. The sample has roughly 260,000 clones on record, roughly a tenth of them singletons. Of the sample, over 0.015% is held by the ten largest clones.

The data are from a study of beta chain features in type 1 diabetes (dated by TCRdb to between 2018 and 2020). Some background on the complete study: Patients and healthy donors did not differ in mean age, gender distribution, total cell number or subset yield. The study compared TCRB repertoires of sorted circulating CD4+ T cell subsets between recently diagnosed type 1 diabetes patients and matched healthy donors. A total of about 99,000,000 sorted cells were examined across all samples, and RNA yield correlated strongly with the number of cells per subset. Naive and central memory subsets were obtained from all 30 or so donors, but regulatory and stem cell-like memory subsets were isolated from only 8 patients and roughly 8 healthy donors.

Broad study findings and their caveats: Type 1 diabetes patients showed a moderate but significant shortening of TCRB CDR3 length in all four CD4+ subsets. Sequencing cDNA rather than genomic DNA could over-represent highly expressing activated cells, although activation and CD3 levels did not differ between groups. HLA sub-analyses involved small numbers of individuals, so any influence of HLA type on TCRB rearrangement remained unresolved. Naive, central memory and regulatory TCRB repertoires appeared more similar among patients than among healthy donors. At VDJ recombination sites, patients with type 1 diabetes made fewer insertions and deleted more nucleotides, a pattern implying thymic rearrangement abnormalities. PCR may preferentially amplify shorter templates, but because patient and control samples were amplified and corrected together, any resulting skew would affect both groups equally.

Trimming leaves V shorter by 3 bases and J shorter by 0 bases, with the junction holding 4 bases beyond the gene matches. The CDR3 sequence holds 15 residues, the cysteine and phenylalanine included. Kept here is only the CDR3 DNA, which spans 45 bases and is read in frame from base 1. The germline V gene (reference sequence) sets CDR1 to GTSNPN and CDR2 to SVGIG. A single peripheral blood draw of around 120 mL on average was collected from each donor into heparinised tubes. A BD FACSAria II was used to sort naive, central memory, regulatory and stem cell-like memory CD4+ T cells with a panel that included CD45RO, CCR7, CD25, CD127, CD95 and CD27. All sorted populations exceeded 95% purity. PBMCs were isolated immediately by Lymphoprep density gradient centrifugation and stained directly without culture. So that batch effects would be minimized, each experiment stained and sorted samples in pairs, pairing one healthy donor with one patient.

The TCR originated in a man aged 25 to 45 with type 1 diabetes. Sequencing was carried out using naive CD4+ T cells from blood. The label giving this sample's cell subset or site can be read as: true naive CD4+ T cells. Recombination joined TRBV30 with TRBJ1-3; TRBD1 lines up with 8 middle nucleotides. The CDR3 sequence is CAWSRTGNSGNTIYF. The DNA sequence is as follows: TGTGCCTGGAGCAGGACAGGGAACTCTGGAAACACCATATATTTT.